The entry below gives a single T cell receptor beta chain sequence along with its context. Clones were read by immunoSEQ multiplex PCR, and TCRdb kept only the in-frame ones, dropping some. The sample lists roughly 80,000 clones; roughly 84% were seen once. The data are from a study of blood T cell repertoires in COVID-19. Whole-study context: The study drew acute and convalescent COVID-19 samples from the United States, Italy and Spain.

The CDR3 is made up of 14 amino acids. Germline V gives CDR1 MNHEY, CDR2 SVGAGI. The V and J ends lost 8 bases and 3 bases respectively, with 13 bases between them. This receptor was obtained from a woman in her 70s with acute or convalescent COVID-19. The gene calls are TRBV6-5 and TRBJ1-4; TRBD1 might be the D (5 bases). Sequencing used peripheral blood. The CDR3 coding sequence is TGTGCCAGCCAGGGCTGGTCGGCTAATGAAAAACTGTTTTTT. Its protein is CASQGWSANEKLFF.